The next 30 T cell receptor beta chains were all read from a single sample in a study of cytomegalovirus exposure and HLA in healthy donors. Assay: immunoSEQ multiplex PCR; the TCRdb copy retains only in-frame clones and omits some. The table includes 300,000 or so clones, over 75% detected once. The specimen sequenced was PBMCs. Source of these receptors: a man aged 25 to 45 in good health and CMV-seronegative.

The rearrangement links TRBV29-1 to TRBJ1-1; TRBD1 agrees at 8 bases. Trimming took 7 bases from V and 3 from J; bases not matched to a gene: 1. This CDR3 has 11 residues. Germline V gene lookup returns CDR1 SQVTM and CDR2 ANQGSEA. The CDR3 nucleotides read TGCAGCGCCAGGGGGCACACTGAAGCTTTCTTT. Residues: CSARGHTEAFF.

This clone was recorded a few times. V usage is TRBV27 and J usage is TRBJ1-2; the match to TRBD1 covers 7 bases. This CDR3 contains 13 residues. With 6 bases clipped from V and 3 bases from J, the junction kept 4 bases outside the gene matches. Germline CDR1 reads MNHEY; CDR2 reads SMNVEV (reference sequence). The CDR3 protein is CASRTGVDYGYTF. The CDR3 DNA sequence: TGTGCCAGCAGAACAGGGGTGGACTATGGCTACACCTTC.

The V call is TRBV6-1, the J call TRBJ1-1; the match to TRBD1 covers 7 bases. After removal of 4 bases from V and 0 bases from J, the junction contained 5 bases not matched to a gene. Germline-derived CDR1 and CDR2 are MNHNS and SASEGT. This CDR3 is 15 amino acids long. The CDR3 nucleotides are TGTGCCAGCAGTGGCAGACAGGGACTGAACACTGAAGCTTTCTTT. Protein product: CASSGRQGLNTEAFF.

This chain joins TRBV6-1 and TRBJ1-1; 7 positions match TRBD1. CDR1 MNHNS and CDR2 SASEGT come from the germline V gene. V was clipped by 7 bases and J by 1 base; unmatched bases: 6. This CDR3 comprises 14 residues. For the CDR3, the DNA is TGTGCCAGCACCTTACAGGGGCGGAACACTGAAGCTTTCTTT. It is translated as CASTLQGRNTEAFF.

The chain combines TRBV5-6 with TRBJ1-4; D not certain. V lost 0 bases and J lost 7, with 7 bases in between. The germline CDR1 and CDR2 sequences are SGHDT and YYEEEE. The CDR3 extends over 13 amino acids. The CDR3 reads CASSLVRAEKLFF. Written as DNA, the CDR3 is TGTGCCAGCAGCTTGGTGAGGGCTGAAAAACTGTTTTTT.

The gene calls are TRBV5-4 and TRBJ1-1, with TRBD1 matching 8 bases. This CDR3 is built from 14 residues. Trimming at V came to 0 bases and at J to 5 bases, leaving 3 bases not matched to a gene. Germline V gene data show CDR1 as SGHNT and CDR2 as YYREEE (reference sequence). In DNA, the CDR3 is TGTGCCAGCAGCTTGGCAGGGGGCGCGACTGAAGCTTTCTTT. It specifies CASSLAGGATEAFF.

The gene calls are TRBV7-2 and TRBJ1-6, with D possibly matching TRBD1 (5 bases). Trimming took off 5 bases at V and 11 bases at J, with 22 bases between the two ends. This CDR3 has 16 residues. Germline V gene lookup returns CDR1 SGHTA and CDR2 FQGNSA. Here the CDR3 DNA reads TGTGCCAGCAGCCAAACCACCTCAGGGATGGGGCCACCCCTCCACTTT. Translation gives CASSQTTSGMGPPLHF.

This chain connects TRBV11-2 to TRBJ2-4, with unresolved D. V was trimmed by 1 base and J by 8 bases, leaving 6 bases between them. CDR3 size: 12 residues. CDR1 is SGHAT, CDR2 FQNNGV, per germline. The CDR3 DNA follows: TGTGCCAGCAGCTTAGTCTCTGACATTCAGTACTTC. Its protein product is CASSLVSDIQYF. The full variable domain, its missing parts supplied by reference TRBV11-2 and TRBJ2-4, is EAGVAQSPRYKIIEKRQSVAFWCNPISGHATLYWYQQILGQGPKLLIQFQNNGVVDDSQLPKDRFSAERLKGVDSTLKIQPAKLEDSAVYLCASSLVSDIQYFGAGTRLSVL.

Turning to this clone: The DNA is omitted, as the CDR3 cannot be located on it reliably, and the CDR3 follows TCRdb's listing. CDR3 residues: CASSSSGGNYNSPLHF. The V gene is TRBV6-5, the J gene TRBJ1-6. The V gene's germline CDR1 is MNHEY and CDR2 SVGAGI. With termini counted, the CDR3 has 16 amino acids.

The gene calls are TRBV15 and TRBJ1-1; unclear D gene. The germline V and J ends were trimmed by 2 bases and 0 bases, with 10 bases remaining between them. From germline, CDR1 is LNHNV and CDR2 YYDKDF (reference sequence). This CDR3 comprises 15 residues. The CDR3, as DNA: TGTGCCACCAGCAGAAGGTCGGCGGTGAACACTGAAGCTTTCTTT. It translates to CATSRRSAVNTEAFF.

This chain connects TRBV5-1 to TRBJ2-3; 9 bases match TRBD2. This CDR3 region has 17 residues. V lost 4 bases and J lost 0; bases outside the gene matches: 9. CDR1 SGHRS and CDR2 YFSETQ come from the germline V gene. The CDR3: CASSGSSGGASTDTQYF. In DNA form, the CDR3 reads TGCGCCAGCAGCGGAAGTAGCGGGGGTGCTAGCACAGATACGCAGTATTTT.

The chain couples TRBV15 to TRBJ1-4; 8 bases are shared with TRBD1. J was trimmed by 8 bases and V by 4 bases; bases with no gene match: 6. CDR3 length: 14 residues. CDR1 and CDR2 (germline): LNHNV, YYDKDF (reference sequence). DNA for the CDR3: TGTGCCACCAGCACAGGACAGGGTGTGGAAAAACTGTTTTTT. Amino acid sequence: CATSTGQGVEKLFF.

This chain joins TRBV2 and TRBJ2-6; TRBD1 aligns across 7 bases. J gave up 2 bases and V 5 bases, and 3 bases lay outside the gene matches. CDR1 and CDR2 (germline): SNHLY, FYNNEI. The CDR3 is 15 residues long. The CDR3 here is CASSRDRAGANVLTF. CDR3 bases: TGTGCCAGCAGTCGTGACAGGGCTGGGGCCAACGTCCTGACTTTC.

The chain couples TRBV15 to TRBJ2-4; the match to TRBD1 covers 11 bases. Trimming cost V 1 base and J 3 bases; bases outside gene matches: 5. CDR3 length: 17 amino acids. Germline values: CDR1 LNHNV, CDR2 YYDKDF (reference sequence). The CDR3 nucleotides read TGTGCCACCAGCAGAGCGGTGGGACAGGGGGGCAAAAACATTCAGTACTTC. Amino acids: CATSRAVGQGGKNIQYF.

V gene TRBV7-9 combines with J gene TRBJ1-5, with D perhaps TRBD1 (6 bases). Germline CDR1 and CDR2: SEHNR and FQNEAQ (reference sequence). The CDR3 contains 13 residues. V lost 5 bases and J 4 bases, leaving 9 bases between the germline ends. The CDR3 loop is CASSLDRNQPQHF. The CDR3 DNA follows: TGTGCCAGCAGCCTCGACAGGAATCAGCCCCAGCATTTT. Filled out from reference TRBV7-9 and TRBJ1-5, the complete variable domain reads DTGVSQNPRHKITKRGQNVTFRCDPISEHNRLYWYRQTLGQGPEFLTYFQNEAQLEKSRLLSDRFSAERPKGSFSTLEIQRTEQGDSAMYLCASSLDRNQPQHFGDGTRLSIL.

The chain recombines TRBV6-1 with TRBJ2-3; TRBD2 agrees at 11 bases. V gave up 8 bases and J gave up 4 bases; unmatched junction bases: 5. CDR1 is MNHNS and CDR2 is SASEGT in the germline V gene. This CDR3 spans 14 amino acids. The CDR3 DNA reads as TGTGCCAGCTTAGCGGGGGGGCCGTCAGATACGCAGTATTTT. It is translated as CASLAGGPSDTQYF.

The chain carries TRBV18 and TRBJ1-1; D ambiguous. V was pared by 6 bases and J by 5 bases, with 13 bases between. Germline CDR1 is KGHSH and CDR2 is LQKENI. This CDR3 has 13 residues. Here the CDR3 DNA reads TGTGCCAGCTCGCCCTACAGTGGGACTGAAGCTTTCTTT. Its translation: CASSPYSGTEAFF.

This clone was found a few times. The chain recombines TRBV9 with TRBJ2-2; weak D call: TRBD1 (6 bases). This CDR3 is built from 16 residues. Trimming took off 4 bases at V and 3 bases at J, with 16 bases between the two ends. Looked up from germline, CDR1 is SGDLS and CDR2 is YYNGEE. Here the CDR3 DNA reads TGTGCCAGCAGCCCTCGAGGGGGACGGGACACCGGGGAGCTGTTTTTT. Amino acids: CASSPRGGRDTGELFF.

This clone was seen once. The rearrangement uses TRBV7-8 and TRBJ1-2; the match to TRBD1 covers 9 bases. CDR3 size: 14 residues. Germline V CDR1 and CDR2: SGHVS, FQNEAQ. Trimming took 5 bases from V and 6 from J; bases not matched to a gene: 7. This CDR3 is CASSTLQGADGYTF. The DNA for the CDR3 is TGTGCCAGCAGCACCCTACAGGGGGCAGATGGCTACACCTTC. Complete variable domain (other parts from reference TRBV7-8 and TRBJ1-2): GAGVSQSPRYKVAKRGQDVALRCDPISGHVSLFWYQQALGQGPEFLTYFQNEAQLDKSGLPSDRFFAERPEGSVSTLKIQRTQQEDSAVYLCASSTLQGADGYTFGSGTRLTVV.

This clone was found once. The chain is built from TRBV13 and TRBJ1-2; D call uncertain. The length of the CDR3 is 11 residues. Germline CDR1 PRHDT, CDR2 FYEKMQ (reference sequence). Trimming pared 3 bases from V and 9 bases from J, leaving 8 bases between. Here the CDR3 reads CASSLRERYTF. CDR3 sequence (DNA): TGTGCCAGCAGCTTGAGGGAACGCTACACCTTC.

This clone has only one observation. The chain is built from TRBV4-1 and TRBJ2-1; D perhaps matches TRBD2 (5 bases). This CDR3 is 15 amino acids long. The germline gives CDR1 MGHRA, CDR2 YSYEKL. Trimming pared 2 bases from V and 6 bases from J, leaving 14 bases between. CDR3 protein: CASSQYSQRVNEQFF. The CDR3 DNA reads TGCGCCAGCAGCCAATACTCTCAGAGGGTCAATGAGCAGTTCTTC.

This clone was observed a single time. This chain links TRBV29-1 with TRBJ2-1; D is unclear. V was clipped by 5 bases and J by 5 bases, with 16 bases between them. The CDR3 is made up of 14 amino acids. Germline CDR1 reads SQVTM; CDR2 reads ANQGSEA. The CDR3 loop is CSVHDHYSDNEQFF. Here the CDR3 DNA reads TGCAGCGTTCATGATCATTACAGTGACAATGAGCAGTTCTTC.

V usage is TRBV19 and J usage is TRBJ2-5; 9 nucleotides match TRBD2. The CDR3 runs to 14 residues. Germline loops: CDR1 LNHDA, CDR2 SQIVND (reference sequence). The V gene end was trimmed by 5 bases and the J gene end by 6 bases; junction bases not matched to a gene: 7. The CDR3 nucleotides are TGTGCCAGTAGTCTGACAGCGGGGGGAAAGACCCAGTACTTC. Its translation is CASSLTAGGKTQYF.

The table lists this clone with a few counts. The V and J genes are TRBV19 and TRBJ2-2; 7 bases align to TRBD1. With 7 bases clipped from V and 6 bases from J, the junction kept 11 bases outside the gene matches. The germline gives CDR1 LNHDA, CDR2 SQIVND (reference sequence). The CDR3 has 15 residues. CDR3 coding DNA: TGTGCCAGTAAAGACAGGGATAGGATGGCCGGGGAGCTGTTTTTT. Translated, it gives CASKDRDRMAGELFF.

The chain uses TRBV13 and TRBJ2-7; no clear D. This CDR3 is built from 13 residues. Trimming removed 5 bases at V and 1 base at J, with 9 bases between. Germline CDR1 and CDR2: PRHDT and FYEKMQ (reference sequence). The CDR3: CASSPLRSYEQYF. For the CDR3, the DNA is TGTGCCAGCAGCCCTCTTCGGTCCTACGAGCAGTACTTC. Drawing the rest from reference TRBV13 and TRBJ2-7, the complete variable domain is AAGVIQSPRHLIKEKRETATLKCYPIPRHDTVYWYQQGPGQDPQFLISFYEKMQSDKGSIPDRFSAQQFSDYHSELNMSSLELGDSALYFCASSPLRSYEQYFGPGTRLTVT.

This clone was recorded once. DNA for the CDR3: TGTGCCAGCAGCTTAGCGGGCGGGGCCAGCAATCAGCCCCAGCATTTT. Translating it yields CASSLAGGASNQPQHF. V is TRBV7-2 and J is TRBJ1-5; TRBD1 might be the D (5 bases). The germline gives CDR1 SGHTA, CDR2 FQGNSA. Trimming shortened V by 0 bases and J by 1 base, and 10 bases separated the two germline ends. The CDR3 is 16 residues long.

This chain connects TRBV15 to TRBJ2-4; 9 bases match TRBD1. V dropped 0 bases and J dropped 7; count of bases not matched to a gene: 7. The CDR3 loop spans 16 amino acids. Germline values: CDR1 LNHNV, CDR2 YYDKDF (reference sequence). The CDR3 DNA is TGTGCCACCAGCAGAGATCGGGGGACAGGGAGGAACATTCAGTACTTC. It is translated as CATSRDRGTGRNIQYF.

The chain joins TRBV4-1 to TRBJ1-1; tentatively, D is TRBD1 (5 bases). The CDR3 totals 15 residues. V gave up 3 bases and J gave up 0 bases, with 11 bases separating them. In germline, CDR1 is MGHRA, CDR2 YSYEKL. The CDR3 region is CASSQRQTMNTEAFF. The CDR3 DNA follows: TGCGCCAGCAGCCAGCGACAGACAATGAACACTGAAGCTTTCTTT.

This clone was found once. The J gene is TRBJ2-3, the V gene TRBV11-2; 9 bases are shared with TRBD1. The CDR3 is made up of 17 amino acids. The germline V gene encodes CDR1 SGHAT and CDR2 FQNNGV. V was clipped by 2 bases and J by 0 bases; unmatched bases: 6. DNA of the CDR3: TGTGCCAGCAGCTTACAGGGACAGGGACTTAGCACAGATACGCAGTATTTT. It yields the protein CASSLQGQGLSTDTQYF.

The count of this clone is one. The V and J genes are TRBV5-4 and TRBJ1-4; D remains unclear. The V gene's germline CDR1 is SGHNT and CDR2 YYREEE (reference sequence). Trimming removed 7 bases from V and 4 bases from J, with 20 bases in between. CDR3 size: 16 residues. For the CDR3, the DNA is TGTGCCAGCCTCTACCCGCGGGAGGTTTTTAATGAAAAACTGTTTTTT. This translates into CASLYPREVFNEKLFF.